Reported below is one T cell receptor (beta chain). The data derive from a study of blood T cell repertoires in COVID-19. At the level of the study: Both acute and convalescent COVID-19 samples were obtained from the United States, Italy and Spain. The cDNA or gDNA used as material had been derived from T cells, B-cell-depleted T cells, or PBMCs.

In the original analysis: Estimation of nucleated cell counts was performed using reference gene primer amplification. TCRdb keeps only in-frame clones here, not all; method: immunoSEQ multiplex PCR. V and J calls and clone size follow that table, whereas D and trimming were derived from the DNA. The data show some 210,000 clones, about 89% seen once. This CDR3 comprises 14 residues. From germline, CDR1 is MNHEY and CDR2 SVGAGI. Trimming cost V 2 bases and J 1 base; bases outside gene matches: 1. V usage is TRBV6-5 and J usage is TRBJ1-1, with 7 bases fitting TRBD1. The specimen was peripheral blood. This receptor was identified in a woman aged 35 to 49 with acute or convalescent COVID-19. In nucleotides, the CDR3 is TGTGCCAGCAGTTACCACAGGGGGAACACTGAAGCTTTCTTT. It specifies CASSYHRGNTEAFF.